This T cell receptor (beta chain) is from a study of T cell changes during pregnancy in multiple sclerosis. J lost 5 bases, V lost 4 bases, and 5 bases had no gene match. The CDR3 runs 15 residues. The germline V gene has CDR1 MGHRA and CDR2 YSYEKL. Repertoires were generated with immunoSEQ multiplex PCR, while TCRdb's copy carries only in-frame clones and drops some. This table holds fewer than 70,000 clones, 80% to 95% found once. The sequence came from a female donor in good health, enrolled as a control in a pregnancy study. Specimen: peripheral blood, collected in the second trimester of pregnancy. The gene calls are TRBV4-1 and TRBJ1-1, with 12 bases matching TRBD1. The CDR3 loop reads CASSLWDRGRTEAFF. The DNA of the CDR3 is TGCGCCAGCAGCCTCTGGGACAGGGGGCGGACTGAAGCTTTCTTT.